This T cell receptor beta chain was sequenced for a study of spatial heterogeneity in lung cancer. Across the whole study: Sequence detection consistently recorded a greater number of beta-chain than alpha-chain sequences.

Time point here: sample taken at primary tumor resection. Frozen PBMC, nontumor lung or tumor provided whole RNA, which was sequenced unsorted. Donation came from about 72 patients with untreated early-stage non-small cell lung cancer. Each TCR cDNA molecule bore a unique molecular identifier. TCRdb analysed the 5' RACE reads with MiXCR anew, one entry per CDR3 protein. Of about 45,000 distinct CDR3 sequences in the sample, approximately 12% were seen once. The CDR3 has 12 residues. Trimming pared 5 bases from V and 10 bases from J, leaving 13 bases between. Germline-derived CDR1 and CDR2 are SGHNT and YENEEA. This clonotype was counted a few times. Its antigen remains unidentified. Whole-study findings and limits: Compared with follow-up, resection was when ubiquitous expanded tumor TCRs appeared in blood more.

The specimen was PBMCs, collected at surgery. This receptor was taken from a female donor with early-stage non-small cell lung cancer. This chain uses TRBV11-3 with TRBJ2-3, with D tentatively TRBD2 (5 bases). As DNA, the CDR3 is TGTGCCAGCAGCGGAGGCACCGGGGCGCAGTATTTT. Its translation: CASSGGTGAQYF.